The 5 T cell receptor beta chains reported below all come from one sample, sequenced in a study of blood T cell repertoires in COVID-19 (dated by TCRdb to about 2020). Receptor libraries were prepared by the immunoSEQ multiplex PCR assay. Held by TCRdb, this immuneACCESS table contains in-frame sequences only and omits some clones. Under half of the omission traces to an unresolved V gene where checked; the cause of the rest is unknown. This sample holds about 330,000 clones; under 95% were observed only once. The ten largest clones add up to less than 20% of the sample. What was sequenced was PBMCs or T cells enriched from blood (not recorded which). All receptors derive from a woman in her twenties or thirties who had recovered from COVID-19.

DNA for the CDR3: TGCGCCAGCAGCCCGGACAGGAGGGAAGTCCCTGGCTACACCTTC. Translated, it gives CASSPDRREVPGYTF. The chain joins TRBV4-1 to TRBJ1-2; 7 bases line up with TRBD1. The germline CDR1 and CDR2 sequences are MGHRA and YSYEKL. The CDR3 is made up of 15 amino acids. Losses at the gene ends were 4 bases for V and 7 bases for J; bases not matched to a gene: 12.

This sequence joins TRBV5-1 and TRBJ1-1, with 7 bases that match TRBD1. Germline V lookup: CDR1 SGHRS, CDR2 YFSETQ. V trimming: 5 bases; J trimming: 3 bases; junction bases outside the gene matches: 4. The CDR3 consists of 13 residues. The CDR3 coding sequence is TGCGCCAGCAGGATTACAGGGGACACTGAAGCTTTCTTT. It encodes CASRITGDTEAFF. The whole variable domain, remainder taken from reference TRBV5-1 and TRBJ1-1, is KAGVTQTPRYLIKTRGQQVTLSCSPISGHRSVSWYQQTPGQGLQFLFEYFSETQRNKGNFPGRFSGRQFSNSRSEMNVSTLELGDSALYLCASRITGDTEAFFGQGTRLTVV.

The chain carries TRBV5-1 and TRBJ1-3; 8 bases match TRBD1. The CDR3 has 17 residues. J gave up 0 bases and V 0 bases, and 5 bases lay outside the gene matches. The germline gives CDR1 SGHRS, CDR2 YFSETQ. Written as DNA, the CDR3 is TGCGCCAGCAGCTTGGGACAGGGGTCCGCCTCTGGAAACACCATATATTTT. This gives the protein CASSLGQGSASGNTIYF.

The J gene is TRBJ1-5, the V gene TRBV27; D may be TRBD1 (6 bases). Germline V gives CDR1 MNHEY, CDR2 SMNVEV (reference sequence). The V and J ends lost 2 bases and 0 bases respectively, with 14 bases between them. CDR3 length: 17 amino acids. The CDR3 DNA sequence: TGTGCCAGCAGTTTACGGCTGACAGGACTTAGCAATCAGCCCCAGCATTTT. This encodes CASSLRLTGLSNQPQHF.

The chain couples TRBV28 to TRBJ1-2; perhaps TRBD1 as D (5 bases). V was trimmed by 5 bases and J by 3 bases, leaving 22 bases between them. CDR1 is MDHEN, CDR2 SYDVKM, per germline. The CDR3 is made up of 17 amino acids. The CDR3 here is CASSPTLGAGGHYGYTF. CDR3 bases: TGTGCCAGCAGTCCAACCCTCGGGGCAGGAGGGCACTATGGCTACACCTTC.